The T cell receptor beta chain under discussion was sequenced for a study of T cells after yellow fever vaccination. For the study at large: Where fractions had low cell numbers, libraries were prepared from them with the SMART-Seq v4 Ultra Low Input RNA kit.

Ten or more counts support this clonotype. Its specificity is not known. Germline CDR1 is SGHTA and CDR2 is FQGNSA. This CDR3 contains 13 residues. With 4 bases removed from V and 5 bases from J, the gap between germline ends came to 12 bases. Study-wide points: Overlap between CD4 and CD8 compartments was detected for a small share of clonotypes. The secondary response was weaker but peaked faster, day 5 versus 15.

TCR cDNA was made by 5'RACE template switching, adding a universal primer site and UMIs. TCRdb processed the 5' RACE reads anew with MiXCR; each CDR3 protein has one entry. The sample carries 200,000 to 250,000 distinct CDR3 sequences, 3% to 3.5% recorded once. The source of this sequence is a man between 18 and 35 years old who received the YFV17D yellow fever vaccine. J is TRBJ2-7 and V is TRBV7-2, with D tentatively TRBD1 (6 bases). The source was CD4+ T cells sorted from PBMCs, collected 10 days after the yellow fever booster vaccination. The CDR3 is CASSSQGGHEQYF. The DNA of the CDR3 is TGTGCCAGCAGCTCACAGGGTGGCCACGAGCAGTACTTC.